This T cell receptor (beta chain) is from a study of T cells in Graves' hyperthyroidism and ophthalmopathy. The PBMCs were sourced from fresh peripheral blood (more than 8.5 ml). From RNA transcripts, TCR beta CDR3 regions were amplified. With the HTBI primer set, the TCR CDR3 went through a first round of RT-PCR. TCRdb re-derived calls from the multiplex PCR reads in MiXCR, one entry per CDR3 protein. The data show about 59,000 distinct CDR3 sequences, with 53% seen just once and about 3.6% held by the top ten. The germline V gene encodes CDR1 SGHRS and CDR2 YFSETQ. The CDR3 is 15 residues long. The V end was cut by 0 bases, the J end by 3 bases, with 10 bases between.

The TCR sequence derives from a woman aged 60 to 75 with Graves' ophthalmopathy. The material sequenced was blood. This rearrangement joins TRBV5-1 to TRBJ2-1; the D gene is possibly TRBD2 (5 bases). The CDR3: CASSLGSGFYNEQFF. CDR3 in DNA: TGCGCCAGCAGCTTGGGCTCGGGGTTCTACAATGAGCAGTTCTTC.